Each of the 31 T cell receptor beta chains below was sequenced from the same sample in a study of cytomegalovirus exposure and HLA in healthy donors. Amplification used 60 Vbeta primers and 13 Jbeta primers. Only in-frame clones appear in the TCRdb table, and some are missing; sequencing was by immunoSEQ multiplex PCR. The sample has 110,000 to 150,000 clones; roughly a tenth are singletons. Sequenced: PBMCs. These receptors came from a male donor in good health and CMV-seronegative.

J is TRBJ2-3 and V is TRBV27; D possibly corresponds to TRBD1 (6 bases). The CDR3 has 14 residues. Looked up from germline, CDR1 is MNHEY and CDR2 is SMNVEV (reference sequence). V was shortened by 2 bases and J by 5 bases, with 11 bases between the two germline ends. The CDR3 region has the DNA TGTGCCAGCAGTTTAAGGGGGACGGTAGATACGCAGTATTTT. As protein: CASSLRGTVDTQYF.

The chain links TRBV2 to TRBJ1-5; 10 nucleotides match TRBD1. The CDR3 is 15 amino acids. After removal of 8 bases from V and 2 bases from J, the junction contained 6 bases not matched to a gene. Germline-derived CDR1 and CDR2 are SNHLY and FYNNEI. The CDR3 bases are TGTGCCAGCGTAGGACAGGGGGGCGGCAATCAGCCCCAGCATTTT. As protein: CASVGQGGGNQPQHF.

This clone was counted only a few times. This CDR3 is CASSTGAGLSGANVLTF. The CDR3 nucleotides read TGTGCCAGCAGTACAGGGGCCGGACTATCTGGGGCCAACGTCCTGACTTTC. The chain couples TRBV2 to TRBJ2-6; perhaps TRBD1 as D (7 bases). Germline V CDR1 and CDR2: SNHLY, FYNNEI. V lost 5 bases to trimming and J lost 1 base, with 15 bases between them. The CDR3 length is 17 residues.

This chain's CDR3 is CASSPRTSGGKFEQFF. The CDR3 DNA follows: TGTGCCAGCAGTCCTAGGACTAGCGGGGGTAAATTTGAGCAGTTCTTC. This chain connects TRBV27 to TRBJ2-1; 13 nucleotides agree with TRBD2. Germline values: CDR1 MNHEY, CDR2 SMNVEV (reference sequence). Germline trimming cut 5 bases from V and 9 bases from J; bases unmatched to any gene: 10. This CDR3 has 16 amino acids.

This clone was counted a few times. V usage is TRBV30 and J usage is TRBJ2-1; maybe TRBD2 (7 bases). Germline V lookup: CDR1 GTSNPN, CDR2 SVGIG (reference sequence). The CDR3 is 13 amino acids. The V end was cut by 2 bases, the J end by 7 bases, with 12 bases between. CDR3 loop: CAWSQGRGNEQFF. The CDR3, as DNA: TGTGCCTGGAGTCAGGGGAGGGGGAATGAGCAGTTCTTC.

A few counts support this clone. The chain has TRBV30 and TRBJ2-3; 7 bases line up with TRBD2. The trim removed 5 bases at V and 2 bases at J, leaving 4 bases unmatched. CDR3 length equals 13 residues. Germline lookup yields CDR1 GTSNPN and CDR2 SVGIG (reference sequence). The CDR3 here is CAWARGFTDTQYF. Written as DNA, the CDR3 is TGTGCCTGGGCGCGGGGGTTCACAGATACGCAGTATTTT.

This clone was seen a handful of times. The rearrangement joins TRBV14 to TRBJ2-1, with 10 nucleotides matching TRBD1. Germline-derived CDR1 and CDR2 are SGHDN and FVKESK. Trimming removed 4 bases from V and 10 bases from J; junction bases left unmatched: 4. The CDR3 extends over 13 amino acids. CDR3: CASSPTGGMEQFF. As DNA, the CDR3 is TGTGCCAGCAGCCCGACAGGGGGCATGGAGCAGTTCTTC.

This clone occurred a few times. The chain is built from TRBV6-5 and TRBJ2-7; 7 nucleotides agree with TRBD1. Looked up from germline, CDR1 is MNHEY and CDR2 is SVGAGI. The ends lost 5 bases at V and 1 base at J; junction bases unmatched: 5. The CDR3 covers 14 residues. In nucleotides, the CDR3 is TGTGCCAGCAGTACCCGGACAGGTTCCTACGAGCAGTACTTC. Translated, it gives CASSTRTGSYEQYF.

This chain connects TRBV2 to TRBJ1-2; TRBD1 agrees at 7 bases. V lost 5 bases to trimming and J lost 2 bases; unmatched junction nucleotides: 2. The germline V gene encodes CDR1 SNHLY and CDR2 FYNNEI. The CDR3 is 13 amino acids. CDR3 nucleotides: TGTGCCAGCAGTCCGGACAGGAACTATGGCTACACCTTC. Encoded protein: CASSPDRNYGYTF.

The J gene is TRBJ2-5, the V gene TRBV13, with 12 bases matching TRBD2. The tail of the sequence fits TRBJ2-7 better, so the J call may be wrong. The CDR3 extends over 16 amino acids. The germline CDR1 and CDR2 sequences are PRHDT and FYEKMQ (reference sequence). CDR3 DNA: TGTGCCAGCAGCTTAACTCCGACTAGCGGGAGCCACGAGCAGTACTTC. This encodes CASSLTPTSGSHEQYF.

In its sample, this clone was seen a few times. This chain links TRBV29-1 with TRBJ1-2; 10 nucleotides align to TRBD1. CDR1 and CDR2 (germline): SQVTM, ANQGSEA. The J segment lost 8 bases and the V segment lost 4 bases, leaving 10 bases of the junction unmatched. The CDR3 is 14 residues long. The CDR3 sequence is CSVARSDRGHGYTF. CDR3 DNA: TGCAGCGTTGCGAGGAGTGACAGGGGGCACGGCTACACCTTC.

The chain has TRBV27 and TRBJ1-1; D is ambiguous. Per the germline V gene, CDR1 is MNHEY and CDR2 is SMNVEV (reference sequence). Trimming removed 4 bases at V and 6 bases at J, with 12 bases between. The CDR3 length is 13 residues. In nucleotides, the CDR3 is TGTGCCAGCAGTTCCGGGAGTATCCCTGAAGCTTTCTTT. It translates to CASSSGSIPEAFF.

This chain joins TRBV5-6 and TRBJ2-7; 11 bases match TRBD1. Trimming cost V 7 bases and J 4 bases; bases outside gene matches: 4. The CDR3 consists of 13 residues. Germline V gives CDR1 SGHDT, CDR2 YYEEEE. CDR3 sequence (DNA): TGTGCCAGCGCACGGGACAGGGGGTACGAGCAGTACTTC. Amino acids: CASARDRGYEQYF.

There are a few counts of this clone. The gene calls are TRBV4-3 and TRBJ2-3; possible D gene TRBD1, 5 bases. This CDR3 has 17 amino acids. Trimming left V 0 bases short and J 7 bases short, with 20 bases between. Germline CDR1 is LGHNA and CDR2 is YSLEER. The CDR3 reads CASSQDLQVEFGHTQYF. The CDR3 region has the DNA TGCGCCAGCAGCCAAGATCTACAGGTTGAATTCGGCCATACGCAGTATTTT.

A remark on this clone: An end of the junction does not agree with germline; a read error may underlie this. The sample carries other DNA sequences with the same CDR3. The rearrangement joins TRBV4-1 to TRBJ2-5; perhaps TRBD2 as D (6 bases). Germline assignment: CDR1 MGHRA and CDR2 YSYEKL. The length of the CDR3 is 15 residues. CDR3 amino acids: CASSQEWRDQETQYF. CDR3 sequence (DNA): TGCGCTAGCAGCCAAGAGTGGAGGGATCAAGAGACCCAGTACTTC.

There are a few counts of this clone. The V call is TRBV18, the J call TRBJ1-2, with D unresolved. V lost 4 bases and J lost 4, with 19 bases in between. The CDR3 extends over 16 amino acids. Germline lookup yields CDR1 KGHSH and CDR2 LQKENI. This CDR3 is CASSRGLATKSYGYTF. The CDR3 DNA reads as TGTGCCAGCTCACGAGGTTTGGCAACGAAGTCCTATGGCTACACCTTC.

The chain uses TRBV18 and TRBJ1-1; D ambiguous. This CDR3 is 12 amino acids long. V was clipped by 4 bases and J by 1 base, with 4 bases between them. CDR1 and CDR2 (germline): KGHSH, LQKENI. CDR3 coding DNA: TGTGCCAGCTCACGACAGAACACTGAAGCTTTCTTT. It codes for CASSRQNTEAFF.

The chain combines TRBV5-1 with TRBJ1-4, with D uncertain. CDR1 SGHRS and CDR2 YFSETQ come from the germline V gene. The V gene lost 3 bases and the J gene lost 8 bases, with 14 bases spanning the gap. The CDR3 is 14 amino acids. CDR3 coding DNA: TGCGCCAGCAGCTCGGTCGGTACGGAGGAAAAACTGTTTTTT. Protein product: CASSSVGTEEKLFF.

The chain is built from TRBV4-1 and TRBJ1-3; possible D gene TRBD1, 5 bases. The germline V gene encodes CDR1 MGHRA and CDR2 YSYEKL. Deletions cut 5 bases from V and 1 base from J, with 18 bases between. This CDR3 contains 17 residues. CDR3 coding DNA: TGCGCCAGCAGCGAACGCATCCTCAGGGTATCTGGAAACACCATATATTTT. It specifies CASSERILRVSGNTIYF.

This clone was counted a few times. The rearrangement links TRBV5-6 to TRBJ1-1, with D maybe TRBD1 (6 bases). The CDR3 loop spans 16 amino acids. Germline assignment: CDR1 SGHDT and CDR2 YYEEEE. Trimming pared 0 bases from V and 1 base from J, leaving 13 bases between. CDR3 in amino acids: CASSLARNRANTEAFF. As DNA, the CDR3 is TGTGCCAGCAGCTTGGCGAGGAACAGGGCGAACACTGAAGCTTTCTTT.

CDR3 amino acids: CASSLKETGYGYTF. The DNA for the CDR3 is TGTGCCAGCAGCCTCAAAGAGACGGGGTATGGCTACACCTTC. The chain joins TRBV9 to TRBJ1-2, with no clear D. Trimming left V 4 bases short and J 5 bases short, with 15 bases between. CDR1 and CDR2 from the germline V gene are SGDLS and YYNGEE. The CDR3 totals 14 residues. Combining the CDR3 with reference TRBV9 and TRBJ1-2 gives the whole variable domain DSGVTQTPKHLITATGQRVTLRCSPRSGDLSVYWYQQSLDQGLQFLIQYYNGEERAKGNILERFSAQQFPDLHSELNLSSLELGDSALYFCASSLKETGYGYTFGSGTRLTVV.

J is TRBJ1-3 and V is TRBV9; D is possibly TRBD1 (5 bases). The CDR3 sequence is 17 residues long. Germline CDR1 and CDR2: SGDLS and YYNGEE. Trimming removed 4 bases from V and 0 bases from J, with 17 bases in between. CDR3 amino acids: CASSLQEGPYSGNTIYF. CDR3 sequence (DNA): TGTGCCAGCAGCTTACAGGAGGGGCCATACTCTGGAAACACCATATATTTT.

This clone turned up a few times. The chain links TRBV5-6 to TRBJ2-5; D remains unclear. Trimming left V 3 bases short and J 1 base short, with 16 bases between. The CDR3 has 16 amino acids. CDR1 and CDR2 from the germline V gene are SGHDT and YYEEEE. Written as DNA, the CDR3 is TGTGCCAGCAGCTCATCGGAACGGAGCTTCCAAGAGACCCAGTACTTC. It encodes CASSSSERSFQETQYF.

CDR3 bases: TGCAGCGTCCTCGACAGGGGGGACGAGCAGTACTTC. Protein: CSVLDRGDEQYF. V is TRBV29-1 and J is TRBJ2-7, with 9 bases lining up with TRBD1. The CDR3 length is 12 residues. Per germline, CDR1 SQVTM and CDR2 ANQGSEA. V was pared by 6 bases and J by 5 bases, with 5 bases of the junction left unmatched.

V usage is TRBV30 and J usage is TRBJ1-2; tentative D call: TRBD1 (5 bases). Germline V CDR1 and CDR2: GTSNPN, SVGIG (reference sequence). The length of the CDR3 is 12 residues. With 2 bases removed from V and 8 bases from J, the gap between germline ends came to 12 bases. Here the CDR3 reads CAWSSGPQGYTF. For the CDR3, the DNA is TGTGCCTGGAGTTCAGGGCCACAGGGCTACACCTTC.

This clone was observed a handful of times. The rearrangement links TRBV6-5 to TRBJ1-2; D gene unclear. CDR3 length: 12 amino acids. V shed 6 bases and J shed 1 base, with 6 bases lying between them. The germline gives CDR1 MNHEY, CDR2 SVGAGI. CDR3 sequence reads: CASSPNNYGYTF. The CDR3 region has the DNA TGTGCCAGCAGCCCTAATAACTATGGCTACACCTTC.

This clone showed up just once. One end of the junction is discordant with germline, which a read error may explain. This chain joins TRBV27 and TRBJ1-1; 7 bases agree with TRBD1. This CDR3 spans 15 amino acids. Germline lookup yields CDR1 MNHEY and CDR2 SMNVEV (reference sequence). This CDR3 is CAGSLSGQTNTEAFF. DNA of the CDR3: TGTGCCGGCAGTTTATCGGGACAGACGAACACTGAAGCTTTCTTT.

The chain uses TRBV9 and TRBJ1-4; TRBD1 might be the D (5 bases). Per the germline V gene, CDR1 is SGDLS and CDR2 is YYNGEE. This CDR3 comprises 15 residues. The V and J ends lost 3 bases and 5 bases respectively, with 14 bases between them. CDR3 sequence: CASSAVGGSNEKLFF. In nucleotides, the CDR3 is TGTGCCAGCAGCGCCGTCGGGGGATCGAATGAAAAACTGTTTTTT.

In its sample, this clone was seen a few times. J is TRBJ2-3 and V is TRBV11-2; D perhaps matches TRBD2 (6 bases). The CDR3 consists of 12 residues. Germline V gives CDR1 SGHAT, CDR2 FQNNGV. Trimming removed 8 bases from V and 4 bases from J, with 10 bases in between. CDR3 in amino acids: CASGGWADTQYF. In DNA, the CDR3 is TGTGCCAGCGGGGGGTGGGCAGATACGCAGTATTTT.

This chain joins TRBV10-3 and TRBJ1-3, with TRBD1 matching 7 bases. Germline assignment: CDR1 ENHRY and CDR2 SYGVKD. The J segment lost 0 bases and the V segment lost 10 bases, leaving 9 bases of the junction unmatched. The CDR3 extends over 15 amino acids. The CDR3 bases are TGTGCCACCACCACAGGGGACAGCTCTGGAAACACCATATATTTT. Protein sequence: CATTTGDSSGNTIYF.

J is TRBJ2-2 and V is TRBV28, with 8 bases identical to TRBD1. Germline values: CDR1 MDHEN, CDR2 SYDVKM. This CDR3 region has 16 residues. J gave up 3 bases and V 8 bases, and 11 bases lay outside the gene matches. The CDR3 loop is CASGTGHLTYTGELFF. The DNA for the CDR3 is TGTGCCAGCGGGACAGGTCATTTAACGTACACCGGGGAGCTGTTTTTT.